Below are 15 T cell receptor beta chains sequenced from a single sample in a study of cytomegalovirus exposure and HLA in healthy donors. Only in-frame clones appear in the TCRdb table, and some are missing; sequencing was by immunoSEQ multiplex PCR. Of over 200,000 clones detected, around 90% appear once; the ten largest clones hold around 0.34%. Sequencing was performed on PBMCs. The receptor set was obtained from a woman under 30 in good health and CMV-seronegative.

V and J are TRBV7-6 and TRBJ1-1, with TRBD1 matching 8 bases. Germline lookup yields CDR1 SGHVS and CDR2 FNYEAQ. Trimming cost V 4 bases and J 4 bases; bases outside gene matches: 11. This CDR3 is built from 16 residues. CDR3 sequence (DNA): TGTGCCAGCAGCTCGGACAGGGACTCGGGCCGCACTGAAGCTTTCTTT. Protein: CASSSDRDSGRTEAFF.

CDR3 amino acids: CASSFTSNTEAFF. CDR3 DNA sequence: TGTGCCAGCAGCTTTACTTCGAACACTGAAGCTTTCTTT. This chain connects TRBV11-3 to TRBJ1-1; D ambiguous. There are 13 residues in the CDR3. The V and J ends lost 3 bases and 1 base respectively, with 6 bases between them. Germline V lookup: CDR1 SGHNT, CDR2 YENEEA.

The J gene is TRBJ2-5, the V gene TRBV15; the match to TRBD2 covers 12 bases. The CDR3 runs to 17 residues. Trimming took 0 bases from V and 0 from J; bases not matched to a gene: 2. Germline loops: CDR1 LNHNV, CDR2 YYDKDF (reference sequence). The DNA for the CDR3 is TGTGCCACCAGCAGAGATCGACTAGCGGGGGACCAAGAGACCCAGTACTTC. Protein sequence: CATSRDRLAGDQETQYF.

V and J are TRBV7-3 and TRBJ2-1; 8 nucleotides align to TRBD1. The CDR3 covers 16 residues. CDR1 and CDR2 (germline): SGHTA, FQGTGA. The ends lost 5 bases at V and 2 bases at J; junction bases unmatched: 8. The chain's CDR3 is CASSPDGTGAYNEQFF. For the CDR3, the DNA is TGTGCCAGCAGCCCTGATGGGACAGGAGCCTACAATGAGCAGTTCTTC.

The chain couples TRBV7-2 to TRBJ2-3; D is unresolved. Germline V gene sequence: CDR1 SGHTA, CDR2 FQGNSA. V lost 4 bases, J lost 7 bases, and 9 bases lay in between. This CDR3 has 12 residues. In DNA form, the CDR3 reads TGTGCCAGCAGCTCCCCCGGGTATACGCAGTATTTT. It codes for CASSSPGYTQYF.

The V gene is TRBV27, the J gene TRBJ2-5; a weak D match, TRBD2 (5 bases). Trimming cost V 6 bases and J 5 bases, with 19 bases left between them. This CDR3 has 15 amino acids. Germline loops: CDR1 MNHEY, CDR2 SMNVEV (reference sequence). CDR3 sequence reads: CASSQPAALPETQYF. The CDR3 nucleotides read TGTGCCAGCAGCCAACCAGCGGCGCTTCCGGAGACCCAGTACTTC.

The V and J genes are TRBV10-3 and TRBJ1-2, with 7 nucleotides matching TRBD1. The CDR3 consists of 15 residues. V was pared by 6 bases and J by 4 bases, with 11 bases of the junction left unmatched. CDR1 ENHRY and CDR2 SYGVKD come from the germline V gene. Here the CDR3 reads CAIRSTLRDSYGYTF. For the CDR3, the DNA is TGTGCCATCAGAAGTACGCTCCGGGACAGCTATGGCTACACCTTC.

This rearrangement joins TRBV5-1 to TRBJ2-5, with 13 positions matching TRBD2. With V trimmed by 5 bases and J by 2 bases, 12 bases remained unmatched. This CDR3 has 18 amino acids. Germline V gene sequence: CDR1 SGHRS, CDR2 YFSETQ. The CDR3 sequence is CASSPGRTSGGAQETQYF. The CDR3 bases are TGCGCCAGCAGTCCCGGAAGAACTAGCGGGGGGGCTCAAGAGACCCAGTACTTC. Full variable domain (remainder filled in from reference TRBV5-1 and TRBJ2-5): KAGVTQTPRYLIKTRGQQVTLSCSPISGHRSVSWYQQTPGQGLQFLFEYFSETQRNKGNFPGRFSGRQFSNSRSEMNVSTLELGDSALYLCASSPGRTSGGAQETQYFGPGTRLLVL.

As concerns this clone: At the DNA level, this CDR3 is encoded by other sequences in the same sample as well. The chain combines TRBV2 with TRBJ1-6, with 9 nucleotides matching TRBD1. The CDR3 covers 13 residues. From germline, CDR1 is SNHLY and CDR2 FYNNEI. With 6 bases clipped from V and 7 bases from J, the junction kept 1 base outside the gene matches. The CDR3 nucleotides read TGTGCCAGCAGAACAGGGGGCAATTCACCCCTCCACTTT. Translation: CASRTGGNSPLHF.

CDR3 sequence: CSAGLVHGGSSGNTIYF. CDR3 in DNA: TGCAGCGCCGGTCTTGTACACGGAGGATCCTCTGGAAACACCATATATTTT. The chain couples TRBV29-1 to TRBJ1-3; D not resolved. This CDR3 is built from 17 residues. CDR1 and CDR2 (germline): SQVTM, ANQGSEA. Deletions cut 7 bases from V and 0 bases from J, with 22 bases between.

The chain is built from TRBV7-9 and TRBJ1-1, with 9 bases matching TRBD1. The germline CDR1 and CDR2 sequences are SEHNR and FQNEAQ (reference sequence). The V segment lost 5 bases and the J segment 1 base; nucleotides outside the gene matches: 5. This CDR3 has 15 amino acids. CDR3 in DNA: TGTGCCAGCAGCGAAAACAGGGGGCGGAACACTGAAGCTTTCTTT. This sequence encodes CASSENRGRNTEAFF. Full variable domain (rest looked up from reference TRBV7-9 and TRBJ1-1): DTGVSQNPRHKITKRGQNVTFRCDPISEHNRLYWYRQTLGQGPEFLTYFQNEAQLEKSRLLSDRFSAERPKGSFSTLEIQRTEQGDSAMYLCASSENRGRNTEAFFGQGTRLTVV.

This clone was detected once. CDR3 residues: CASSFSLISSVETQYF. The CDR3 DNA reads TGTGCCAGCAGTTTCAGTCTGATTAGCAGCGTGGAGACCCAGTACTTC. The chain couples TRBV28 to TRBJ2-5, with D uncertain. Trimming stripped 3 bases from V and 5 bases from J, with 19 bases between. The CDR3 contains 16 residues. Looked up from germline, CDR1 is MDHEN and CDR2 is SYDVKM.

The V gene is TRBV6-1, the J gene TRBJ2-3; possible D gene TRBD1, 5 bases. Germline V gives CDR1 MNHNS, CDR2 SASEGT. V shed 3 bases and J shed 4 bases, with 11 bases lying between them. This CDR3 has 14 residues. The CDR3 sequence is CASSDTGIPDTQYF. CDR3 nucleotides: TGTGCCAGCAGTGATACAGGTATCCCAGATACGCAGTATTTT.

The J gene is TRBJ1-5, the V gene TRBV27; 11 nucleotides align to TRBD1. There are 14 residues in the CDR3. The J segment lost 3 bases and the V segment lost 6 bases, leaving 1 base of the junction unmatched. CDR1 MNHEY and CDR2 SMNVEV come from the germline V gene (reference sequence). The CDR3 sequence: CASRDRGLNQPQHF. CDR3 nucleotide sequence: TGTGCCAGCAGGGACAGGGGGCTCAATCAGCCCCAGCATTTT.

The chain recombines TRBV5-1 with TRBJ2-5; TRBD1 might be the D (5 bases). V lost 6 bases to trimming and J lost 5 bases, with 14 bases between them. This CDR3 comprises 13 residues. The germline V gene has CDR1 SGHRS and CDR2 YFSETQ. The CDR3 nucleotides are TGCGCCAGCAACATCACCCCAGGGGAGACCCAGTACTTC. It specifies CASNITPGETQYF.